This T cell receptor beta chain is from a study of blood T cell repertoires in COVID-19. Study in general: Samples taken during acute and convalescent COVID-19 were collected in the United States, Italy and Spain. Sample material is recorded as cDNA or gDNA derived from T cells, B-cell-depleted T cells, or PBMCs.

Germline CDR1 is SGHNT and CDR2 is YYREEE (reference sequence). The junction had 3 bases not matched to a gene; V was cut back by 0 bases and J by 7 bases. The CDR3 length is 14 residues. How the authors handled the data: Using reference gene primer amplification, nucleated cell counts were estimated. The method was immunoSEQ multiplex PCR; TCRdb's version includes in-frame clones alone and lacks a portion of them. Clonal size and the V and J genes are those of that table, whereas D and trimming came from the DNA. The sample has roughly 87,000 clones, roughly 78% seen once. This TCR came from a woman at least 80 years old with acute or convalescent COVID-19. The chain has TRBV5-4 and TRBJ1-2, with TRBD1 identical over 10 bases. The sample was peripheral blood. Written as DNA, the CDR3 is TGTGCCAGCAGCTTGGAGACAGGGGGCAGTGGCTACACCTTC. Its protein is CASSLETGGSGYTF.